This T cell receptor (beta chain) appears in the sequencing data of a study of T cell responses to AZD1222 COVID-19 vaccine. Comments on this clone: What it binds is not known. The identical CDR3 is also encoded by other nucleotide sequences in the sample.

Only in-frame clones appear in the TCRdb table, and some are missing; sequencing was by immunoSEQ multiplex PCR. This sample has around 78,000 clones; 75% to 90% occur once, and the top ten carry approximately 1.4%. Second-dose schedules of about 4 or about 12 weeks were combined. V was cut by 1 base and J by 0 bases, with 9 bases left in between. Germline lookup yields CDR1 LNHDA and CDR2 SQIVND (reference sequence). This CDR3 is 16 amino acids long. Notes on the study in general: Spike-specific TCR breadth and depth rose after two AZD1222 doses. Among spike-specific TCRs, nearly half reportedly target unmutated variant regions.

The specimen was peripheral blood, collected 28 days after the second AZD1222 dose. The clonotype was recovered from an adult who received the AZD1222 COVID-19 vaccine. The chain employs TRBV19 and TRBJ2-2; D possibly corresponds to TRBD2 (5 bases). CDR3 nucleotide sequence: TGTGCCAGTAGTATAGTGGGAGTTACGAACACCGGGGAGCTGTTTTTT. This encodes CASSIVGVTNTGELFF.